This is a list of T cell receptor beta chains from one sample in a study of blood T cell repertoires in COVID-19. Data came from immunoSEQ multiplex PCR; TCRdb stores just in-frame clones and leaves some out. Counted here are some 99,000 clones, roughly 89% occurring once; the ten biggest clones make up 4% to 5%. Sequenced: peripheral blood. These receptor sequences come from a human donor with COVID-19, enrolled during active disease. The donor label of this sample is uncertain. CDR3s include the opening cysteine and the closing phenylalanine or tryptophan. The D gene is left open where the match is weak. Clone sizes are given selectively: once, few, many, or a class where the clone is expanded.

v_gene: TRBV11-2; j_gene: TRBJ1-3; d_gene: TRBD1; abundance: -; CDR3nt: TGTGCCAGCAGCGAGTGGACAGGCGGAAACACCATATATTTT; CDR3aa: CASSEWTGGNTIYF
v_gene: TRBV6-1; j_gene: TRBJ1-6; d_gene: -; abundance: once; CDR3nt: TGTGCCAGCAGCCGAGATAATTCACCCCTCCACTTT; CDR3aa: CASSRDNSPLHF
v_gene: TRBV4-2; j_gene: TRBJ1-1; d_gene: TRBD1; abundance: -; CDR3nt: TGTGCCAGCAGCACCCGGACAGGGAAGAACACTGAAGCTTTCTTT; CDR3aa: CASSTRTGKNTEAFF
v_gene: TRBV1; j_gene: TRBJ1-2; d_gene: -; abundance: -; CDR3nt: TGCACCAGCAGCCAAGATCAGGGCCCTCCTGACAACTATGGCTACACCTTC; CDR3aa: CTSSQDQGPPDNYGYTF
v_gene: TRBV9; j_gene: TRBJ1-3; d_gene: TRBD1; abundance: -; CDR3nt: TGTGCCAGCAGCGTAGGGAGGACAGGGCAAAACACCATATATTTT; CDR3aa: CASSVGRTGQNTIYF
v_gene: TRBV6-5; j_gene: TRBJ1-2; d_gene: TRBD1; abundance: -; CDR3nt: TGTGCCAGCAACTACGGGGGACAGGTGAATGGCTACACCTTC; CDR3aa: CASNYGGQVNGYTF
v_gene: TRBV6-5; j_gene: TRBJ1-6; d_gene: -; abundance: -; CDR3nt: TGTGCCAGCAATACACAGGGCTCCTATAATTCACCCCTCCACTTT; CDR3aa: CASNTQGSYNSPLHF
v_gene: TRBV11-2; j_gene: TRBJ1-6; d_gene: -; abundance: -; CDR3nt: TGTGCCAGCAGCTTACGACAGAAGGGTTCACCCCTCCACTTT; CDR3aa: CASSLRQKGSPLHF
v_gene: TRBV21-1; j_gene: TRBJ2-1; d_gene: -; abundance: once; CDR3nt: TGTGCCAGAACTTACAATGAGCAGTTCTTC; CDR3aa: CARTYNEQFF
v_gene: TRBV19; j_gene: TRBJ2-1; d_gene: -; abundance: -; CDR3nt: TGTGCCAGTAGTATAGCCTCATACAGCTCCTACAATGAGCAGTTCTTC; CDR3aa: CASSIASYSSYNEQFF
v_gene: TRBV6-5; j_gene: TRBJ2-7; d_gene: TRBD1; abundance: -; CDR3nt: TGTGCCAGCAGAGGACAGGGGCTCCACGAGCAGTACTTC; CDR3aa: CASRGQGLHEQYF
v_gene: TRBV28; j_gene: TRBJ1-4; d_gene: TRBD1; abundance: -; CDR3nt: TGTGCCAGCAGTTTATCACAGGGGACTAATGAAAAACTGTTTTTT; CDR3aa: CASSLSQGTNEKLFF
v_gene: TRBV5-1; j_gene: TRBJ2-1; d_gene: TRBD2; abundance: -; CDR3nt: TGCGCCAGCAGCAGCCTAGCGGGAGTGAATGAGCAGTTCTTC; CDR3aa: CASSSLAGVNEQFF
v_gene: TRBV5-1; j_gene: TRBJ1-3; d_gene: -; abundance: -; CDR3nt: TGCGCCAGCAGCTTGGGGCAGGCTGGAAACACCATATATTTT; CDR3aa: CASSLGQAGNTIYF
v_gene: TRBV6-5; j_gene: TRBJ2-1; d_gene: TRBD2; abundance: -; CDR3nt: TGTGCCAGCATGAAGTCTAGCGGGAGTATTGGTGAGCAGTTCTTC; CDR3aa: CASMKSSGSIGEQFF
v_gene: TRBV12-3/TRBV12-4; j_gene: TRBJ1-2; d_gene: -; abundance: -; CDR3nt: TGTGCCAGCACCCTAGAAACTAACTATGGCTACACCTTC; CDR3aa: CASTLETNYGYTF
v_gene: TRBV5-1; j_gene: TRBJ1-1; d_gene: -; abundance: -; CDR3nt: TGCGCCAGCAGCTTGGGACAGACGAACACTGAAGCTTTCTTT; CDR3aa: CASSLGQTNTEAFF
v_gene: TRBV28; j_gene: TRBJ1-5; d_gene: -; abundance: -; CDR3nt: TGTGCCAGCAGTTTACCACGGAGAGTGGAGCCCCAGCATTTT; CDR3aa: CASSLPRRVEPQHF
v_gene: TRBV9; j_gene: TRBJ1-3; d_gene: TRBD1; abundance: -; CDR3nt: TGTGCCAGCAGCGCCGGGACAGGGATCGCAGGAAACACCATATATTTT; CDR3aa: CASSAGTGIAGNTIYF
v_gene: TRBV6-8; j_gene: TRBJ1-5; d_gene: -; abundance: -; CDR3nt: TGTGCCAGCAGTTCCAGACCCCCCCCGGGTGCTTCGAGCAATCAGCCCCAGCATTTT; CDR3aa: CASSSRPPPGASSNQPQHF
v_gene: TRBV5-6; j_gene: TRBJ1-5; d_gene: TRBD1; abundance: -; CDR3nt: TGTGCCAGCAGCTCTGCAGGGGGCGTAGGGCCCCAGCATTTT; CDR3aa: CASSSAGGVGPQHF
v_gene: TRBV6-5; j_gene: TRBJ1-1; d_gene: TRBD1; abundance: -; CDR3nt: TGTGCCAGCAGTTCCCGACAGGGGGCAATCAAAACTGAAGCTTTCTTT; CDR3aa: CASSSRQGAIKTEAFF
v_gene: TRBV29-1; j_gene: TRBJ1-2; d_gene: -; abundance: once; CDR3nt: TGCAGCGTTGAAGCGGCAGGGGACTATGGCTACACCTTC; CDR3aa: CSVEAAGDYGYTF
v_gene: TRBV5-1; j_gene: TRBJ2-1; d_gene: TRBD2; abundance: -; CDR3nt: TGCGCCAGCAGCTTGGTTAGCGGGGGGGCCCATGAGCAGTTCTTC; CDR3aa: CASSLVSGGAHEQFF
v_gene: TRBV19; j_gene: TRBJ1-1; d_gene: -; abundance: -; CDR3nt: TGTGCCAGTAGTGCAAACAGGGATACTCACACTGAAGCTTTCTTT; CDR3aa: CASSANRDTHTEAFF
v_gene: TRBV12-2; j_gene: TRBJ1-2; d_gene: -; abundance: -; CDR3nt: TGCTGCGGCAGGGGCGTCTATGGCTACACCTTC; CDR3aa: CCGRGVYGYTF
v_gene: TRBV5-4; j_gene: TRBJ2-4; d_gene: TRBD1; abundance: -; CDR3nt: TGTGCCAGCAGCTTACCGGACAGGGCTTCAGGAAACATTCAGTACTTC; CDR3aa: CASSLPDRASGNIQYF
v_gene: TRBV3-1/TRBV3-2; j_gene: TRBJ1-3; d_gene: -; abundance: -; CDR3nt: TGTGCCAGCAGCCAGGACAACTCTGGAAACACCATATATTTT; CDR3aa: CASSQDNSGNTIYF
v_gene: TRBV5-1; j_gene: TRBJ1-2; d_gene: TRBD1; abundance: -; CDR3nt: TGCGCCAGCAGCTTGGTGGGAACGGGGCAGGGGGACTATGGCTACACCTTC; CDR3aa: CASSLVGTGQGDYGYTF
v_gene: TRBV7-9; j_gene: TRBJ1-4; d_gene: -; abundance: -; CDR3nt: TGTGCCAGCCCCCAATCGGGGGATGGTGAAAAACTGTTTTTT; CDR3aa: CASPQSGDGEKLFF
v_gene: TRBV9; j_gene: TRBJ2-7; d_gene: TRBD2; abundance: once; CDR3nt: TGTGCCAGCAGCGCCTCGACTAGCGGGAGTGCGGCGCAGTACTTC; CDR3aa: CASSASTSGSAAQYF
v_gene: TRBV11-2; j_gene: TRBJ2-1; d_gene: -; abundance: -; CDR3nt: TGTGCCAGCAGCTTGTTGACAGACAATGAGCAGTTCTTC; CDR3aa: CASSLLTDNEQFF
v_gene: TRBV20-1; j_gene: TRBJ2-7; d_gene: TRBD1; abundance: -; CDR3nt: TGCAGTGCTGGTGACAGGGGGTACGAGCAGTACTTC; CDR3aa: CSAGDRGYEQYF
v_gene: TRBV10-2; j_gene: TRBJ2-3; d_gene: TRBD2; abundance: -; CDR3nt: TGCGCCAGCAGTGGACTAGCGGGGGGGCTGACAGATACGCAGTATTTT; CDR3aa: CASSGLAGGLTDTQYF
v_gene: TRBV19; j_gene: TRBJ1-2; d_gene: TRBD1; abundance: -; CDR3nt: TGTGCCAGTAGCAATGACAGGGCCTATGGCTACACCTTC; CDR3aa: CASSNDRAYGYTF
v_gene: TRBV7-2; j_gene: TRBJ2-5; d_gene: -; abundance: -; CDR3nt: TGTGCCAGCAGCGTCCTCCGGGCTAGCAGCCAGCTGTACTTC; CDR3aa: CASSVLRASSQLYF
v_gene: TRBV6-5; j_gene: TRBJ2-5; d_gene: TRBD2; abundance: -; CDR3nt: TGTGCCAGCAGTTACTTGGCCGGGACTATCTCAACGACCCAGTACTTC; CDR3aa: CASSYLAGTISTTQYF
v_gene: TRBV29-1; j_gene: TRBJ1-2; d_gene: -; abundance: -; CDR3nt: TGCAGCGTGTCAGGCGGGGCTAACTATGGCTACACCTTC; CDR3aa: CSVSGGANYGYTF